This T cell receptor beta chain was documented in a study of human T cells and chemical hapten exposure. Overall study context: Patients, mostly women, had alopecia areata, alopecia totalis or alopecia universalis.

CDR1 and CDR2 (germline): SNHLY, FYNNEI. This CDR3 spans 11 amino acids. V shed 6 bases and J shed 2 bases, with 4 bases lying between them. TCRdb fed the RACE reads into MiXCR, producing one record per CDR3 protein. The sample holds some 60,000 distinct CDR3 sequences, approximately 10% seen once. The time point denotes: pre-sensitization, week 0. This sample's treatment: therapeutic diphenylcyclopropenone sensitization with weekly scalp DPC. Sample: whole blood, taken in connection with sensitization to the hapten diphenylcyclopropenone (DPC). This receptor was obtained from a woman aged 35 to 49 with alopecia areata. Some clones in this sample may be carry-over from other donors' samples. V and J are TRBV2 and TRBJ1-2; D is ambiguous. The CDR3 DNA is TGTGCCAGCAGCCCAAACTATGGCTACACCTTC. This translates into CASSPNYGYTF.